This is a list of T cell receptor beta chains from one sample in a study of cytotoxic CD8 clonotypes in ibrutinib-treated CLL. Some clones are missing from TCRdb's copy, which holds only in-frame ones; the method was immunoSEQ multiplex PCR. Found here are roughly 23,000 clones, under 85% of them singletons; the top ten hold roughly 9.5%. Material: PBMCs, obtained before ibrutinib treatment. The source is a human donor with chronic lymphocytic leukemia. The CDR3 runs from the conserved cysteine through the conserved F or W. The D gene is left open where the match is weak. Size tells how often a clone was seen (once, few, many) or the class of an expanded clone, and some rows leave it out.

>TRBV7-2|-|TRBJ1-2|TRBD1
TGTGCCAGCAGCTCGGGACAGGGAGTGAATGGCTACACCTTC
CASSSGQGVNGYTF
>TRBV30|-|TRBJ2-5|-
TGTGCCTGGACTCTGGGACCCCAAGAGACCCAGTACTTC
CAWTLGPQETQYF
>TRBV11-2|medium-sized|TRBJ1-1|-
TGTGCCAGCAGCCCCGCCTGGGAAGGAAATGAAGCTTTCTTT
CASSPAWEGNEAFF
>TRBV10-3|-|TRBJ2-6|-
TGTGCCATCAGTGAGTCTCCGACAGGTGGGGCCAACGTCCTGACTTTC
CAISESPTGGANVLTF
>TRBV18|-|TRBJ2-7|-
TGTGCCAGCTCTCGGGGTGGCTTTGAGGACGAGCAGTACTTC
CASSRGGFEDEQYF
>TRBV5-4|-|TRBJ1-1|-
TGTGCCAGCAGCTTTAACGGGGGGGCTAGAGGCACTGAAGCTTTCTTT
CASSFNGGARGTEAFF
>TRBV19|-|TRBJ2-1|-
TGTGCCAGTAGTGTAAATTACAATGAGCAGTTCTTC
CASSVNYNEQFF
>TRBV15|few|TRBJ2-5|-
TGTGCCACCAGCAGAGATAGTAGCGGAGAGACCCAGTACTTC
CATSRDSSGETQYF
>TRBV18|-|TRBJ1-3|-
TGTGCCAGCTCACCACTTGAAGGAGGAAACACCATATATTTT
CASSPLEGGNTIYF
>TRBV27|-|TRBJ2-4|-
TGTGCCAGCAGTTTTTCGGCCAAAAACATTCAGTACTTC
CASSFSAKNIQYF
>TRBV19|-|TRBJ2-2|TRBD1
TGTGCCAGTAGACCCGGGACAGGGGAAACCGGGGAGCTGTTTTTT
CASRPGTGETGELFF
>TRBV11-3|few|TRBJ2-1|TRBD2
TGTGCCAGCAGCTTAGAGAGCGGGACCTACAATGAGCAGTTCTTC
CASSLESGTYNEQFF
>TRBV21-1|few|TRBJ2-1|-
TGTGCCAGCAGCAAGGGGCAGGGTAGGTTCTTC
CASSKGQGRFF
>TRBV5-4|-|TRBJ1-5|-
TGTGCCAGCAGCGCTGCCGGGACCTACCCCCAGCCCCAGCATTTT
CASSAAGTYPQPQHF
>TRBV29-1|few|TRBJ2-7|-
TGCAGCGCCGAGGGGGAGGTTGCCTCCTACGAGCAGTACTTC
CSAEGEVASYEQYF
>TRBV5-1|-|TRBJ2-3|TRBD2
TGCGCCAGCAGCTTGGCCGCTAGCGGAGCCACAGATACGCAGTATTTT
CASSLAASGATDTQYF
>TRBV19|-|TRBJ2-5|-
TGTGCCAGTAGCCCCCGTGAGTCTGGGAGCCTCCGGGAGACCCAGTACTTC
CASSPRESGSLRETQYF
>TRBV25-1|-|TRBJ2-1|-
TGTGCCAGCAAAGAGTCCAATTTGCGGTCCCAGTTCTTC
CASKESNLRSQFF